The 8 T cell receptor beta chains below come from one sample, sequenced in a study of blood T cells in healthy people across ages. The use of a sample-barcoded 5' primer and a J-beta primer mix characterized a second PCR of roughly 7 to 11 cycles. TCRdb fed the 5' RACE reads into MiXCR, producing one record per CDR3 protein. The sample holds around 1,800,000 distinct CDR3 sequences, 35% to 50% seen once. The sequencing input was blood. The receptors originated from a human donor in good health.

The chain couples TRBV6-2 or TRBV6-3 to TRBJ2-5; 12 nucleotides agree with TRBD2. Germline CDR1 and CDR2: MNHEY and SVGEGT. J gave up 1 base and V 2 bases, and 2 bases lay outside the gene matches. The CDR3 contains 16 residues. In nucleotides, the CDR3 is TGTGCCAGCAGTTACCCGGGACTAGCGGGCCAAGAGACCCAGTACTTC. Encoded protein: CASSYPGLAGQETQYF.

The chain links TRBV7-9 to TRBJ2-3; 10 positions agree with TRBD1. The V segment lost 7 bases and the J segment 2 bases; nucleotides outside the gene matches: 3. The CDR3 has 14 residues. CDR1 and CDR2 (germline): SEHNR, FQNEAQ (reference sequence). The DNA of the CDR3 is TGTGCCAGCACGGACAGGGGGACCACAGATACGCAGTATTTT. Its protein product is CASTDRGTTDTQYF.

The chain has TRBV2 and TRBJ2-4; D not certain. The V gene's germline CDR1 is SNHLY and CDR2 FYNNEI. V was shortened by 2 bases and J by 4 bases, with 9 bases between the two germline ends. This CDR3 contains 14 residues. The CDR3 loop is CASSESIGKNIQYF. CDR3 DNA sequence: TGTGCCAGCAGTGAATCGATAGGGAAAAACATTCAGTACTTC.

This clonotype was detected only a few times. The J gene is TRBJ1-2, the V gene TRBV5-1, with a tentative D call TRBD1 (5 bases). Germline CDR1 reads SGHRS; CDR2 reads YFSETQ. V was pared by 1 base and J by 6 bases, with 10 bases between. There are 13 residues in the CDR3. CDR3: CASSLSRADGYTF. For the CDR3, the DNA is TGCGCCAGCAGCTTGAGCAGGGCAGATGGCTACACCTTC.

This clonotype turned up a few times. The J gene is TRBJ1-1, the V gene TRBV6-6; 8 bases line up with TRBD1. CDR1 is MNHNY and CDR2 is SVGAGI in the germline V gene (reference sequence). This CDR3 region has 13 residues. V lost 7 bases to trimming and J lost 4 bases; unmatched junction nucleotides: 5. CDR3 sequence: CASILTGGTEAFF. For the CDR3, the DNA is TGTGCCAGCATCCTAACAGGGGGCACTGAAGCTTTCTTT.

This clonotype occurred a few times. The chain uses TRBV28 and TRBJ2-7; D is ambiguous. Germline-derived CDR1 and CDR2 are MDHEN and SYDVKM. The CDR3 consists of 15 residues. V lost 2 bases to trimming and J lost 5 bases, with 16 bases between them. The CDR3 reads CASSLKSYRAHEQYF. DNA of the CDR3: TGTGCCAGCAGTTTAAAGAGTTACCGGGCACACGAGCAGTACTTC.

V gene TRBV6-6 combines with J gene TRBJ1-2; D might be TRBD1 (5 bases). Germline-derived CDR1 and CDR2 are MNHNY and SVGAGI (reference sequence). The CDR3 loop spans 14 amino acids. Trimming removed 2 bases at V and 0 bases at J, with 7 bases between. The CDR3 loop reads CASSYHRPNYGYTF. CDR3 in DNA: TGTGCCAGCAGTTACCACAGGCCTAACTATGGCTACACCTTC.

CDR3 region: CSASWLAVTDTQYF. Here the CDR3 DNA reads TGCAGTGCAAGTTGGCTAGCGGTCACAGATACGCAGTATTTT. The V and J genes are TRBV20-1 and TRBJ2-3; TRBD2 aligns across 7 bases. CDR1 is DFQATT and CDR2 is SNEGSKA in the germline V gene (reference sequence). V was clipped by 6 bases and J by 2 bases; unmatched bases: 8. The CDR3 has 14 residues.